Sequencing of this T cell receptor (beta chain) was carried out in a study of blood T cell repertoires in COVID-19 (dated by TCRdb to about 2020). With respect to the entire study: Samples covering the acute and convalescent phases of COVID-19 were provided by collaborators in the United States, Italy and Spain. The repertoires were released in a freely available public database meant as a resource for research on the immune response to SARS-CoV-2. The material from the prospective study consisted of cDNA or gDNA derived from T cells, B-cell-depleted T cells, or PBMCs. Where HLA class I and class II types were available, the types were taken from metadata supplied by the sample provider, not from assay-based typing. Subjects who had been exposed to COVID-19, were actively infected with it, or had recovered from it provided the deeply sampled blood TCRbeta repertoires that made up the dataset. Samples were obtained from the ongoing ImmuneRACE study (first 160 participants) and from over 1,000 subjects provided by 6 global collaborators. A de-identified subject ID, COVID-19 status, age in years and sex were almost always included in the sample metadata. The full study reports these points: How much clinical and demographic metadata was included differed by source and by participant, and the metadata was provided uncurated.

The collaborating institutions used their own protocols to collect whole blood in K2EDTA tubes. For TCRbeta analysis, collaborators shipped samples as frozen whole blood, isolated PBMCs, or DNA extracted from either of those sample types. TCRbeta CDR3 regions were amplified from genomic DNA using the immunoSEQ Assay, a bias-controlled multiplex PCR. Per the authors' processing: Within the assay, amplification of reference gene primers was used to estimate how many nucleated cells each sample contained. To quantify the absolute abundance of each unique TCRbeta CDR3 rearrangement, sequence reads were collapsed and filtered. For each sample, productive Simpson clonality was calculated as the square root of Simpson's diversity index across productive rearrangements. TCRdb's version of the immuneACCESS table is confined to in-frame rearrangements and falls short of the full clone set. An unresolved V gene accounts for under half of the shortfall where checked; the remainder is of unknown origin. V, J and clone size were drawn from that table, and D and trimming were deduced from the DNA. The sample records more than 95,000 clones, around 86% of which are singletons. 27% of the sample rests with the top ten.

Including the terminal cysteine and phenylalanine, the CDR3 comprises 15 residues. The DNA shown is the 45-base CDR3, in frame from base 1. The V end loses 3 bases and the J end loses 6 bases, and a stretch of 12 bases separates them. CDR1 and CDR2, per the germline V gene (reference sequence), are PRHDT and FYEKMQ. A remark on this clone: Its target antigen remains unknown. The sample holds no much larger clone one base away, and base qualities are not on file.

The chain uses TRBV13 and TRBJ1-6; perhaps TRBD1 is the D gene, with 5 bases matching. The sequenced material came from peripheral blood. This TCR came from an elderly woman with acute or convalescent COVID-19. In nucleotide form, the sequence is TGTGCCAGCAGCTTTCAAGGGGCAGGTAATTCACCCCTCCACTTT. This sequence encodes CASSFQGAGNSPLHF.